The rows below give T cell receptor beta chains drawn from one sample of a study of liver allograft versus peripheral blood T cells. MiXCR, run by TCRdb on the reads, gives a single entry per CDR3 protein. Here the sample spans a few thousand distinct CDR3 sequences, roughly 23% being singletons. All receptors come from a human patient who had a liver transplant. Some T cells may be supplied by the graft donor. CDR3s include the opening cysteine and the closing phenylalanine or tryptophan. D genes are given only for firm matches. Not every row has a clone size; where given, it reads once, few, many or a size class.

j_gene,abundance,len,v_gene,d_gene,CDR3aa,CDR3nt
TRBJ1-2,large,11,TRBV18,-,CASSPGVGYTF,TGTGCCAGCTCACCAGGAGTAGGCTACACCTTC
TRBJ2-1,-,14,TRBV19,TRBD1,CASSEGTGDNEQFF,TGTGCCAGCAGTGAGGGGACAGGGGACAATGAGCAGTTCTTC
TRBJ1-2,medium-sized,16,TRBV6-5,-,CASSYSSTYRSDGYTF,TGTGCCAGCAGTTACTCGAGCACGTATAGGTCAGATGGCTACACCTTC
TRBJ2-1,-,13,TRBV12-5,-,CASGFWRYNEQFF,TGTGCTAGTGGTTTTTGGCGGTACAATGAGCAGTTCTTC
TRBJ1-5,medium-sized,13,TRBV10-3,-,CASRPGSNQPQHF,TGTGCCAGCCGGCCAGGGTCCAATCAGCCCCAGCATTTT
TRBJ1-3,-,15,TRBV6-1,-,CASIVGGFSGNTIYF,TGTGCCAGCATTGTCGGAGGGTTCTCTGGAAACACCATATATTTT
TRBJ2-7,medium-sized,17,TRBV6-5,TRBD1,CASSYSLTTGYPYEQYF,TGTGCCAGCAGTTACTCCCTTACGACAGGGTACCCCTACGAGCAGTACTTC
TRBJ1-1,-,13,TRBV15,-,CATSREVDTEAFF,TGTGCCACCAGCAGAGAGGTAGACACTGAAGCTTTCTTT
TRBJ1-6,medium-sized,13,TRBV20-1,TRBD1,CSARTGGNSPLHF,TGCAGTGCGAGGACAGGGGGAAATTCACCCCTCCACTTT
TRBJ1-6,medium-sized,17,TRBV6-5,-,CASSYSLRSSYNSPLHF,TGTGCCAGCAGTTACTCGTTGAGGAGCTCCTATAATTCACCCCTCCACTTT
TRBJ2-1,-,16,TRBV5-1,TRBD1,CASSPEGQGEENEQFF,TGCGCCAGCAGCCCAGAGGGACAGGGGGAGGAGAATGAGCAGTTCTTC
TRBJ2-7,medium-sized,13,TRBV20-1,TRBD2,CSAVGLATYEQYF,TGCAGTGCTGTGGGACTAGCGACCTACGAGCAGTACTTC
TRBJ1-5,medium-sized,14,TRBV2,-,CASSEPQGNQPQHF,TGTGCCAGCAGTGAACCGCAGGGCAATCAGCCCCAGCATTTT
TRBJ1-5,medium-sized,12,TRBV20-1,-,CSARGSNQPQHF,TGCAGTGCTAGAGGCAGCAATCAGCCCCAGCATTTT
TRBJ1-1,medium-sized,11,TRBV5-6,-,CASSLFTEAFF,TGTGCCAGCAGCTTATTCACTGAAGCTTTCTTT
TRBJ1-6,medium-sized,11,TRBV20-1,-,CSARQTSPLHF,TGCAGTGCCAGACAGACTTCACCCCTCCACTTT
TRBJ1-1,-,12,TRBV5-6,-,CASSFGKGEAFF,TGTGCCAGCAGCTTTGGAAAAGGGGAAGCTTTCTTT
TRBJ2-1,medium-sized,16,TRBV19,-,CATNRGIGSSYNEQFF,TGTGCCACCAACCGGGGAATCGGGAGCTCCTACAATGAGCAGTTCTTC
TRBJ1-1,medium-sized,14,TRBV19,-,CASSLPILNTEAFF,TGTGCCAGTAGTCTTCCTATCCTGAACACTGAAGCTTTCTTT
TRBJ2-3,medium-sized,20,TRBV6-6,TRBD1,CASVRGTRDRGPSGTDTQYF,TGTGCCAGCGTTCGGGGGACCCGGGACAGGGGGCCTTCCGGCACAGATACGCAGTATTTT
TRBJ1-5,few,13,TRBV2,-,CASRRDNNQPQHF,TGTGCCAGCAGGAGGGACAACAATCAGCCCCAGCATTTT
TRBJ2-7,-,14,TRBV9,-,CASSPGGGRHEQYF,TGTGCCAGCAGCCCCGGTGGGGGAAGGCACGAGCAGTACTTC